Below, 31 T cell receptor beta chains from the same sample are listed, as sequenced in a study of radiotherapy plus CTLA-4 blockade in lung cancer. Clones were sequenced by immunoSEQ multiplex PCR, and TCRdb holds only the in-frame ones, with some missing. The sample records about 60,000 clones, roughly 76% being singletons. Sequenced material: peripheral blood, taken from a patient treated with radiotherapy plus ipilimumab. These receptors all come from a human donor with non-small cell lung cancer who had a complete response to radiotherapy plus ipilimumab.

This clone has just one count. The J gene is TRBJ2-2, the V gene TRBV6-1, with 7 bases aligning to TRBD1. This CDR3 spans 15 amino acids. The ends lost 7 bases at V and 0 bases at J; junction bases unmatched: 5. The germline V gene has CDR1 MNHNS and CDR2 SASEGT. For the CDR3, the DNA is TGTGCCAGCACTCCGGGACAGCCGAACACCGGGGAGCTGTTTTTT. Its translation is CASTPGQPNTGELFF.

This clone has only a few counts. The chain uses TRBV6-4 and TRBJ2-1; the match to TRBD2 covers 7 bases. Germline-derived CDR1 and CDR2 are MRHNA and SNTAGT. The CDR3 is 15 amino acids. The J segment lost 2 bases and the V segment lost 5 bases, leaving 6 bases of the junction unmatched. As DNA, the CDR3 is TGTGCCAGCAGTCTATTGGCGGGGGCCTACAATGAGCAGTTCTTC. Its translation is CASSLLAGAYNEQFF.

The rearrangement links TRBV18 to TRBJ1-1; tentative D call: TRBD1 (5 bases). Trimming stripped 3 bases from V and 5 bases from J, with 13 bases between. CDR1 and CDR2 from the germline V gene are KGHSH and LQKENI. This CDR3 contains 14 residues. The CDR3 nucleotides are TGTGCCAGCTCACCGGGGGAGGGGCGGACTGAAGCTTTCTTT. This codes for CASSPGEGRTEAFF.

The chain combines TRBV6-6 with TRBJ2-2, with 8 bases lining up with TRBD1. This CDR3 is built from 16 residues. The junction had 6 bases not matched to a gene; V was cut back by 2 bases and J by 4 bases. Per the germline V gene, CDR1 is MNHNY and CDR2 is SVGAGI (reference sequence). The CDR3 loop reads CASSYSDRGATGELFF. As DNA, the CDR3 is TGTGCCAGCAGTTACAGCGACAGGGGAGCCACCGGGGAGCTGTTTTTT.

Concerning this clone itself: Mismatch with germline at one junction end may stem from a read error. The sample contains more than one DNA sequence encoding this CDR3. This rearrangement joins TRBV9 to TRBJ1-5; weak D call: TRBD1 (5 bases). Germline CDR1 SGDLS, CDR2 YYNGEE. The CDR3 is 12 amino acids. This CDR3 reads CAPGGSNQPQHF. Here the CDR3 DNA reads TGTGCCCCCGGGGGAAGCAATCAGCCTCAGCATTTT.

The chain joins TRBV27 to TRBJ2-2; D is unresolved. Germline CDR1 reads MNHEY; CDR2 reads SMNVEV (reference sequence). This CDR3 is 13 amino acids long. V lost 7 bases and J 7 bases, leaving 13 bases between the germline ends. CDR3 nucleotide sequence: TGTGCCAGCACTCCCCAGAGGAACGGGGAGCTGTTTTTT. It yields the protein CASTPQRNGELFF.

The rearrangement uses TRBV19 and TRBJ2-7, with 10 bases lining up with TRBD1. The CDR3 is 14 residues long. CDR1 and CDR2 (germline): LNHDA, SQIVND (reference sequence). With 6 bases clipped from V and 4 bases from J, the junction kept 6 bases outside the gene matches. The CDR3 region has the DNA TGTGCCAGTAGCAGGGACAGGGGAGCGTACGAGCAGTACTTC. It translates to CASSRDRGAYEQYF.

This chain links TRBV28 with TRBJ2-7, with 7 bases identical to TRBD1. Germline V gene data show CDR1 as MDHEN and CDR2 as SYDVKM. Trimming cost V 8 bases and J 2 bases; bases outside gene matches: 6. The length of the CDR3 is 13 residues. CDR3 in DNA: TGTGCCAGCTCACAGGGGTCGGCCTACGAGCAGTACTTC. Residues: CASSQGSAYEQYF.

The V gene is TRBV9, the J gene TRBJ2-2; no clear D gene. CDR3 length equals 16 residues. The germline gives CDR1 SGDLS, CDR2 YYNGEE. V was trimmed by 1 base and J by 7 bases, leaving 17 bases between them. Here the CDR3 reads CASSVWFARGIGELFF. The CDR3 nucleotides read TGTGCCAGCAGCGTATGGTTTGCACGTGGCATCGGGGAGCTGTTTTTT. The variable domain in full, completed from reference TRBV9 and TRBJ2-2, reads DSGVTQTPKHLITATGQRVTLRCSPRSGDLSVYWYQQSLDQGLQFLIQYYNGEERAKGNILERFSAQQFPDLHSELNLSSLELGDSALYFCASSVWFARGIGELFFGEGSRLTVL.

The gene calls are TRBV6-5 and TRBJ2-7; TRBD2 matches at 12 bases. Germline trimming cut 4 bases from V and 3 bases from J; bases unmatched to any gene: 4. The germline gives CDR1 MNHEY, CDR2 SVGAGI. This CDR3 has 15 residues. CDR3 in amino acids: CASSSRLAGDYEQYF. The DNA for the CDR3 is TGTGCCAGCAGTTCCAGACTAGCGGGAGACTACGAGCAGTACTTC.

The rearrangement joins TRBV7-2 to TRBJ2-6; 7 positions agree with TRBD1. Germline CDR1 is SGHTA and CDR2 is FQGNSA. Trimming cost V 5 bases and J 1 base; bases outside gene matches: 5. The CDR3 length is 16 residues. The CDR3 sequence: CASSTQGVSGANVLTF. The CDR3 nucleotides read TGTGCCAGCAGCACCCAGGGGGTTTCTGGGGCCAACGTCCTGACTTTC.

V and J are TRBV29-1 and TRBJ2-7; D may be TRBD1 (5 bases). The V end was cut by 4 bases, the J end by 6 bases, with 13 bases between. Germline lookup yields CDR1 SQVTM and CDR2 ANQGSEA. This CDR3 has 12 amino acids. CDR3 coding DNA: TGCAGCGTTGCTCCAGGGTACGGCGAGCAGTACTTC. Its translation: CSVAPGYGEQYF.

The V gene is TRBV27, the J gene TRBJ2-5; no firm D call. The germline V gene encodes CDR1 MNHEY and CDR2 SMNVEV (reference sequence). The V gene lost 2 bases and the J gene lost 4 bases, with 8 bases spanning the gap. The CDR3 has 13 residues. Here the CDR3 reads CASSLGRRETQYF. DNA of the CDR3: TGTGCCAGCAGTTTAGGGCGACGAGAGACCCAGTACTTC.

The rearrangement uses TRBV9 and TRBJ2-2; TRBD2 might be the D (5 bases). This CDR3 comprises 14 residues. The ends were cut back, 2 bases at V and 3 bases at J, with 8 bases in the middle. Germline V CDR1 and CDR2: SGDLS, YYNGEE. The CDR3, as DNA: TGTGCCAGCAGCGTGCGGGTGGACACCGGGGAGCTGTTTTTT. Translation: CASSVRVDTGELFF.

The chain recombines TRBV10-1 with TRBJ2-3; TRBD2 might be the D (5 bases). CDR3 length: 14 residues. Germline V lookup: CDR1 WNHNN, CDR2 SYGVQD (reference sequence). Trimming cost V 4 bases and J 8 bases, with 16 bases left between them. In DNA form, the CDR3 reads TGCGCCAGCAGTGGTGGGTCTGCGGGTGGTACGCAGTATTTT. It yields the protein CASSGGSAGGTQYF.

The CDR3 here is CASSLGRTGIHFGGYTF. The CDR3, as DNA: TGTGCCAGCAGCTTGGGGCGGACCGGGATTCACTTCGGGGGCTACACCTTC. The chain recombines TRBV5-6 with TRBJ1-2; D unclear. Germline values: CDR1 SGHDT, CDR2 YYEEEE. With 0 bases removed from V and 8 bases from J, the gap between germline ends came to 23 bases. This CDR3 is built from 17 residues.

This chain uses TRBV1 with TRBJ1-5; TRBD1, the table's D call, lacks a check against the DNA. TRBV1 is a pseudogene locus. CDR3 length equals 15 residues. The CDR3 nucleotides are TGCACCAGCAGCCTAAGGGACAGGGGGGATCAGCCCCAGCATTTT. Translated, it gives CTSSLRDRGDQPQHF.

V usage is TRBV7-9 and J usage is TRBJ2-1, with TRBD2 matching over 8 bases. V trimming: 5 bases; J trimming: 7 bases; junction bases outside the gene matches: 13. Looked up from germline, CDR1 is SEHNR and CDR2 is FQNEAQ (reference sequence). This CDR3 comprises 16 residues. CDR3 in amino acids: CASSPSASRGRNEQFF. The CDR3 DNA reads TGTGCCAGCAGCCCCTCAGCTTCCCGCGGGAGGAATGAGCAGTTCTTC.

V gene TRBV18 combines with J gene TRBJ2-2; TRBD1 matches 11 bases. V trimming: 3 bases; J trimming: 4 bases; junction bases outside the gene matches: 4. Germline assignment: CDR1 KGHSH and CDR2 LQKENI. The CDR3 contains 16 residues. For the CDR3, the DNA is TGTGCCAGCTCACCTCTCGGGACAGGGGGCACCGGGGAGCTGTTTTTT. The encoded protein is CASSPLGTGGTGELFF.

This sequence joins TRBV4-2 and TRBJ1-1; D is possibly TRBD1 (5 bases). V lost 1 base, J lost 5 bases, and 14 bases lay in between. Germline V lookup: CDR1 LGHNA, CDR2 YNFKEQ. The CDR3 loop spans 15 amino acids. CDR3 loop: CASSQAGRGVTEAFF. Here the CDR3 DNA reads TGTGCCAGCAGCCAAGCGGGTCGGGGGGTAACTGAAGCTTTCTTT.

This chain connects TRBV15 to TRBJ2-4, with a possible D match to TRBD1 (5 bases). This CDR3 spans 17 amino acids. Germline V lookup: CDR1 LNHNV, CDR2 YYDKDF (reference sequence). The V end lost 2 bases, the J end lost 3 bases, and 17 bases lay between the germline ends. CDR3 sequence: CATSRPLQGVGKNIQYF. The CDR3 DNA reads as TGTGCCACCAGCAGACCCCTTCAAGGGGTGGGCAAAAACATTCAGTACTTC.

CDR3 nucleotides: TGTGCCAGCAGCTCCGGGTTAAGGGGTCGTGGTGAAGCTTTCTTT. This codes for CASSSGLRGRGEAFF. The V and J genes are TRBV11-2 and TRBJ1-1; D perhaps matches TRBD1 (5 bases). Trimming took off 4 bases at V and 7 bases at J, with 19 bases between the two ends. The CDR3 is made up of 15 amino acids. Per germline, CDR1 SGHAT and CDR2 FQNNGV.

The rearrangement joins TRBV6-1 to TRBJ1-2; 9 positions match TRBD1. The length of the CDR3 is 14 residues. The germline V gene has CDR1 MNHNS and CDR2 SASEGT. With V trimmed by 2 bases and J by 8 bases, 6 bases remained unmatched. DNA of the CDR3: TGTGCCAGCAGTGAATTTGGGACAGGGCGAGGCTACACCTTC. Its protein is CASSEFGTGRGYTF.

The chain links TRBV11-2 to TRBJ2-5; tentative D call: TRBD2 (6 bases). Trimming pared 8 bases from V and 5 bases from J, leaving 18 bases between. The CDR3 contains 14 residues. CDR1 is SGHAT, CDR2 FQNNGV, per germline. The CDR3 sequence is CASGLGNGGETQYF. The CDR3 region has the DNA TGTGCCAGCGGCCTTGGAAATGGAGGGGAGACCCAGTACTTC.

This clone was observed a single time. The V gene is TRBV7-2, the J gene TRBJ2-3; 9 bases are a match to TRBD2. The CDR3 has 15 amino acids. The germline gives CDR1 SGHTA, CDR2 FQGNSA. Germline trimming cut 3 bases from V and 4 bases from J; bases unmatched to any gene: 5. The CDR3 DNA follows: TGTGCCAGCAGCTTCACAGCGGGGGGCTCAGATACGCAGTATTTT. Translated, it gives CASSFTAGGSDTQYF.

The gene calls are TRBV11-2 and TRBJ2-1; 8 positions agree with TRBD1. The CDR3 sequence is 13 residues long. The germline CDR1 and CDR2 sequences are SGHAT and FQNNGV. The junction had 4 bases not matched to a gene; V was cut back by 7 bases and J by 5 bases. CDR3 protein: CASNADRDNEQFF. For the CDR3, the DNA is TGTGCCAGCAACGCGGACAGGGACAATGAGCAGTTCTTC.

This chain links TRBV6-6 with TRBJ2-5; the match to TRBD1 covers 7 bases. The J call is uncertain, as TRBJ2-7 better fits the DNA end. The CDR3 totals 16 residues. The V gene's germline CDR1 is MNHNY and CDR2 SVGAGI (reference sequence). The DNA of the CDR3 is TGTGCCAGCAGAAAAGCCGGGACAGAGCCCGCCTACGAGCAGTACTTC. Translated, it gives CASRKAGTEPAYEQYF.

V gene TRBV9 combines with J gene TRBJ2-7; tentatively, D is TRBD2 (6 bases). From germline, CDR1 is SGDLS and CDR2 YYNGEE. V was clipped by 2 bases and J by 2 bases, with 11 bases between them. The CDR3 covers 14 residues. In nucleotides, the CDR3 is TGTGCCAGCAGCGTCCGGGACTTTGCCTACGAGCAGTACTTC. This gives the protein CASSVRDFAYEQYF.

Only one count was recorded for this clone. The V gene is TRBV2, the J gene TRBJ2-3, with D unclear. V was cut by 2 bases and J by 2 bases, with 8 bases left in between. This CDR3 contains 14 residues. Germline CDR1 and CDR2: SNHLY and FYNNEI. The CDR3 sequence: CASSERQATDTQYF. CDR3 nucleotides: TGTGCCAGCAGTGAACGCCAGGCCACAGATACGCAGTATTTT.

The V and J genes are TRBV6-1 and TRBJ1-2; D is perhaps TRBD1 (6 bases). Trimming left V 3 bases short and J 9 bases short, with 11 bases between. The CDR3 has 12 amino acids. Germline V lookup: CDR1 MNHNS, CDR2 SASEGT. In DNA, the CDR3 is TGTGCCAGCAGTGAGCCAGGGGTGAGCTACACCTTC. Translated: CASSEPGVSYTF.

The DNA of the CDR3 is TGTGCCAGCAGTTCCTTTCCCCACGGGGCTTTCTTT. This codes for CASSSFPHGAFF. This chain connects TRBV6-5 to TRBJ1-1; D is ambiguous. Germline V gene data show CDR1 as MNHEY and CDR2 as SVGAGI. The CDR3 length is 12 residues. V lost 4 bases to trimming and J lost 11 bases, with 14 bases between them.